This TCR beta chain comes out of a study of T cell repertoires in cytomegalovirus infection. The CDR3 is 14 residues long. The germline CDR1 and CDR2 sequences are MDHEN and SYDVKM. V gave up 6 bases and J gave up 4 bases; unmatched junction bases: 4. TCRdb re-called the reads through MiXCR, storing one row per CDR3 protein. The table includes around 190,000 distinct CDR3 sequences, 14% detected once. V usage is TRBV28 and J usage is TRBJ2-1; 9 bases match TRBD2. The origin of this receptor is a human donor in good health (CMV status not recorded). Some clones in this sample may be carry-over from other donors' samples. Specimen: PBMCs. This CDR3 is CASRGREGYNEQFF. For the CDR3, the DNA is TGTGCCAGCAGGGGGCGGGAGGGATACAATGAGCAGTTCTTC.